The text below deals with one T cell receptor beta chain. Its antigen is unidentified. This specimen comes from a study of OX40 agonist ivuxolimab in advanced cancers. Per the germline V gene, CDR1 is MGHDK and CDR2 is SYGVNS. CDR3 size: 13 residues. Trimming took off 1 base at V and 15 bases at J, with 15 bases between the two ends. Prior autoimmune disease or systemic immunosuppression barred patients. Libraries were prepared by immunoSEQ multiplex PCR; TCRdb keeps only in-frame clonotypes and omits some of them. The sample holds fewer than 100,000 clones, about 84% seen once. Study-level points and caveats: Clonal expansion was seen in CD4+ and CD8+ blood T cells by week 6 at 0.1 to 3.0 mg/kg.

The TCR sequence derives from an adult with an advanced solid tumor such as melanoma, head and neck, liver or kidney cancer. V usage is TRBV25-1 and J usage is TRBJ2-2; D is possibly TRBD1 or TRBD2 (5 bases each). The sample consisted of CD4+ or CD8+ T cells sorted from blood, taken in a trial of the OX40 agonist ivuxolimab. The CDR3 DNA sequence: TGTGCCAGCAGTGAATTTGGAAGGGACGCGGTGTTTTTT. This gives the protein CASSEFGRDAVFF.